The source of this TCR beta chain is a study of technical replicates of blood from a few donors. The table came from immunoSEQ multiplex PCR; TCRdb's copy has only in-frame clones and leaves some out. The sample gives tens of thousands of clones, 97% of which show up once; over 0.15% is in the top ten. The sample taken for sequencing was T cells isolated from PBMCs. The sequence derives from a human donor in good health.

In DNA, the CDR3 is TGTGCCAGCAGCTCGGTACAGGAGCTTTCCGCCCAGCATTTT. This sequence encodes CASSSVQELSAQHF. This chain connects TRBV28 to TRBJ1-5; D is possibly TRBD1 (5 bases). In germline, CDR1 is MDHEN, CDR2 SYDVKM. V lost 6 bases to trimming and J lost 11 bases, with 20 bases between them. CDR3 length equals 14 residues.